One sample yielded the 6 T cell receptor beta chains listed below, sequenced in a study of blood T cell repertoires in COVID-19. Sequencing used immunoSEQ multiplex PCR; TCRdb keeps in-frame clones, though not all of them. The sample shows about 140,000 clones, approximately 84% of them seen only once. Sequencing was done on a sample of peripheral blood. Receptors originate from a human donor in a cohort sampled during active COVID-19.

The count of this clone is one. Other DNA sequences in the same sample also yield this CDR3. V usage is TRBV2 and J usage is TRBJ2-2; TRBD1 matches 11 bases. Looked up from germline, CDR1 is SNHLY and CDR2 is FYNNEI. J gave up 4 bases and V 6 bases, and 1 base lay outside the gene matches. The CDR3 runs 14 residues. This chain's CDR3 is CASRDRGPTGELFF. The CDR3 coding sequence is TGTGCCAGCAGGGACAGGGGGCCCACCGGGGAGCTGTTTTTT. The complete variable domain, with remaining parts taken from reference TRBV2 and TRBJ2-2, reads EPEVTQTPSHQVTQMGQEVILRCVPISNHLYFYWYRQILGQKVEFLVSFYNNEISEKSEIFDDQFSVERPDGSNFTLKIRSTKLEDSAMYFCASRDRGPTGELFFGEGSRLTVL.

The chain is built from TRBV25-1 and TRBJ1-4, with a possible D match to TRBD1 (5 bases). CDR1 MGHDK and CDR2 SYGVNS come from the germline V gene. The CDR3 length is 15 residues. Trimming took off 1 base at V and 8 bases at J, with 14 bases between the two ends. The CDR3 DNA sequence: TGTGCCAGCAGTGAATCCGGTCGGGGGTACGAAAAACTGTTTTTT. This sequence encodes CASSESGRGYEKLFF.

The gene calls are TRBV5-5 and TRBJ1-6; 8 bases map to TRBD1. V dropped 4 bases and J dropped 12; count of bases not matched to a gene: 18. The CDR3 contains 17 residues. Per germline, CDR1 SGHKS and CDR2 YYEKEE (reference sequence). CDR3 sequence: CASSASKVLGQGEPLHF. CDR3 coding DNA: TGTGCCAGCAGCGCAAGCAAGGTTCTAGGACAGGGAGAACCCCTCCACTTT.

This clone was counted once. This CDR3 is CASSFPPGTASSGNTIYF. CDR3 DNA: TGTGCCAGCAGCTTTCCCCCCGGGACAGCTTCCTCTGGAAACACCATATATTTT. The chain employs TRBV28 and TRBJ1-3; 7 positions match TRBD1. CDR1 and CDR2 from the germline V gene are MDHEN and SYDVKM. After removal of 6 bases from V and 0 bases from J, the junction contained 14 bases not matched to a gene. This CDR3 spans 18 amino acids.

This sequence joins TRBV25-1 and TRBJ1-4; D may be TRBD1 (5 bases). Deletions cut 1 base from V and 0 bases from J, with 6 bases between. The CDR3 has 15 residues. The germline CDR1 and CDR2 sequences are MGHDK and SYGVNS. The CDR3 protein is CASSESGSTNEKLFF. In DNA form, the CDR3 reads TGTGCCAGCAGTGAATCAGGGTCAACTAATGAAAAACTGTTTTTT.

The chain is built from TRBV5-6 and TRBJ2-6; TRBD1 matches 9 bases. Germline loops: CDR1 SGHDT, CDR2 YYEEEE. J lost 0 bases, V lost 3 bases, and 7 bases had no gene match. This CDR3 has 18 residues. CDR3 DNA: TGTGCCAGCAGCTGGGGGACAGGGTTGCTCTCTGGGGCCAACGTCCTGACTTTC. Protein product: CASSWGTGLLSGANVLTF.